These 30 T cell receptor beta chains originate from one sample sequenced in a study of T cell repertoires in cytomegalovirus infection. From the reads, TCRdb called clonotypes with MiXCR, one entry per CDR3 protein. There are roughly 180,000 distinct CDR3 sequences in the sample; 20% to 25% occur only once, and under 30% lies in the top ten. These receptors' antigens are unknown. Here the sequenced sample was CD8+ T cells from cultured PBMCs, taken from culture after CMV antigen stimulation. These receptors came from a human donor in good health (CMV status not recorded). Some clones in this sample may be carry-over from other donors' samples.

V is TRBV20-1 and J is TRBJ1-1; maybe TRBD1 (5 bases). This CDR3 spans 13 amino acids. Trimming took off 3 bases at V and 1 base at J, with 9 bases between the two ends. Germline V gene data show CDR1 as DFQATT and CDR2 as SNEGSKA (reference sequence). CDR3 sequence: CSASIGANTEAFF. In DNA, the CDR3 is TGCAGTGCTAGTATTGGGGCGAACACTGAAGCTTTCTTT.

The V gene is TRBV4-1, the J gene TRBJ1-1; 8 nucleotides line up with TRBD1. This CDR3 is built from 16 residues. V was pared by 3 bases and J by 0 bases, with 6 bases of the junction left unmatched. Germline CDR1 reads MGHRA; CDR2 reads YSYEKL. CDR3 sequence reads: CASSQSMDRVNTEAFF. DNA for the CDR3: TGCGCCAGCAGCCAGAGCATGGACAGGGTGAACACTGAAGCTTTCTTT.

The chain joins TRBV19 to TRBJ1-5; no firm D call. Germline V gene sequence: CDR1 LNHDA, CDR2 SQIVND (reference sequence). This CDR3 spans 16 amino acids. V lost 5 bases and J 3 bases, leaving 17 bases between the germline ends. The DNA of the CDR3 is TGTGCCAGTAGTTGGGAGGCCACCTCTACCAATCAGCCCCAGCATTTT. It codes for CASSWEATSTNQPQHF. The full variable domain, its missing parts supplied by reference TRBV19 and TRBJ1-5, is DGGITQSPKYLFRKEGQNVTLSCEQNLNHDAMYWYRQDPGQGLRLIYYSQIVNDFQKGDIAEGYSVSREKKESFPLTVTSAQKNPTAFYLCASSWEATSTNQPQHFGDGTRLSIL.

The J gene is TRBJ2-7, the V gene TRBV12-3 or TRBV12-4, with TRBD1 identical over 9 bases. This CDR3 region has 14 residues. V gave up 5 bases and J gave up 4 bases; unmatched junction bases: 6. CDR3 region: CASSPQDRGYEQYF. The DNA for the CDR3 is TGTGCCAGCAGTCCTCAGGACAGGGGTTACGAGCAGTACTTC.

V is TRBV19 and J is TRBJ1-5; unclear D gene. Germline values: CDR1 LNHDA, CDR2 SQIVND (reference sequence). The CDR3 extends over 14 amino acids. Trimming stripped 3 bases from V and 0 bases from J, with 6 bases between. The CDR3 nucleotides read TGTGCCAGTAGTATCGCCAGTAGCAATCAGCCCCAGCATTTT. Translating it yields CASSIASSNQPQHF.

This clonotype was counted only a few times. This chain joins TRBV6-1 and TRBJ1-5, with 7 bases fitting TRBD1. The CDR3 is 16 residues long. V lost 6 bases, J lost 2 bases, and 10 bases stayed unmatched. Germline V lookup: CDR1 MNHNS, CDR2 SASEGT. CDR3 amino acids: CASRVVSRGGNQPQHF. The CDR3 coding sequence is TGTGCCAGCAGGGTAGTATCCAGGGGGGGCAATCAGCCCCAGCATTTT.

This clonotype appeared a few times. The chain recombines TRBV6-5 with TRBJ1-2; perhaps TRBD1 as D (6 bases). The germline V gene has CDR1 MNHEY and CDR2 SVGAGI. The CDR3 is 14 amino acids. Trimming removed 6 bases at V and 5 bases at J, with 16 bases between. The CDR3 DNA reads as TGTGCCAGCAGGCCGCCTGGGGGGCGGTATGGCTACACCTTC. Its translation: CASRPPGGRYGYTF.

This chain links TRBV7-3 with TRBJ2-3; TRBD2 matches 7 bases. With V trimmed by 2 bases and J by 3 bases, 5 bases remained unmatched. This CDR3 region has 15 residues. Germline V gives CDR1 SGHTA, CDR2 FQGTGA. The CDR3 DNA reads as TGTGCCAGCAGCTTACGCCTAGCGGAAACAGATACGCAGTATTTT. Translated: CASSLRLAETDTQYF.

The chain carries TRBV4-2 and TRBJ1-1; D is perhaps TRBD1 (5 bases). CDR3 length equals 16 residues. The V gene's germline CDR1 is LGHNA and CDR2 YNFKEQ. Trimming removed 3 bases at V and 4 bases at J, with 18 bases between. The CDR3 sequence is CASSQFLTDGGTEAFF. In DNA form, the CDR3 reads TGTGCCAGCAGCCAGTTTTTGACGGACGGGGGCACTGAAGCTTTCTTT.

V usage is TRBV6-6 and J usage is TRBJ2-2; D might be TRBD1 (5 bases). The CDR3 is 13 residues long. The ends were cut back, 5 bases at V and 4 bases at J, with 8 bases in the middle. Germline-derived CDR1 and CDR2 are MNHNY and SVGAGI (reference sequence). The CDR3 loop is CASSMGLTGELFF. The CDR3 coding sequence is TGTGCCAGCAGTATGGGGCTCACCGGGGAGCTGTTTTTT.

A few counts support this clonotype. The V call is TRBV11-2, the J call TRBJ2-1; 10 positions match TRBD2. J was trimmed by 2 bases and V by 3 bases; bases with no gene match: 10. This CDR3 spans 18 amino acids. Germline assignment: CDR1 SGHAT and CDR2 FQNNGV. The CDR3 sequence: CASSFLTSGVRPYNEQFF. The CDR3, as DNA: TGTGCCAGCAGCTTCTTAACTAGCGGGGTTCGACCCTACAATGAGCAGTTCTTC.

The chain uses TRBV9 and TRBJ2-3; possible D gene TRBD1, 6 bases. V was cut by 2 bases and J by 2 bases, with 15 bases left in between. The CDR3 is 16 residues long. Germline V gene sequence: CDR1 SGDLS, CDR2 YYNGEE. The CDR3 DNA reads as TGTGCCAGCAGCGTCCCTGGGGACAAGGCCACAGATACGCAGTATTTT. Protein product: CASSVPGDKATDTQYF.

J is TRBJ1-5 and V is TRBV6-2 or TRBV6-3; possible D gene TRBD1, 6 bases. Germline CDR1 MNHEY, CDR2 SVGEGT. The CDR3 runs to 14 residues. V was shortened by 6 bases and J by 3 bases, with 12 bases between the two germline ends. CDR3 bases: TGTGCCAGCAGCACAACAGGGAACAATCAGCCCCAGCATTTT. Amino acids: CASSTTGNNQPQHF.

V is TRBV12-3 or TRBV12-4 and J is TRBJ2-1; TRBD1 or TRBD2 may be the D gene (5 bases each). Trimming removed 4 bases from V and 5 bases from J, with 12 bases in between. The CDR3 has 14 residues. CDR3 DNA sequence: TGTGCCAGCAGTTCCGGGACGGCGCACAATGAGCAGTTCTTC. It yields the protein CASSSGTAHNEQFF.

As to this clonotype: This may arise from a read error, as a much more abundant clone is one base away. This chain connects TRBV7-4 to TRBJ2-7; D might be TRBD1 (6 bases). The CDR3 is made up of 12 amino acids. CDR1 is SGHVT, CDR2 SQSDAQ, per germline. V was shortened by 4 bases and J by 5 bases, with 9 bases between the two germline ends. The CDR3: CASSYHRDEQYF. CDR3 sequence (DNA): TGTGCCAGCAGCTACCACAGGGACGAGCAGTACTTC. Looking up the rest from reference TRBV7-4 and TRBJ2-7 gives the full variable domain: GAGVSQSPRYKVAKRGRDVALRCDSISGHVTLYWYRQTLGQGSEVLTYSQSDAQRDKSGRPSGRFSAERPERSVSTLKIQRTEQGDSAVYLCASSYHRDEQYFGPGTRLTVT.

This chain links TRBV7-2 with TRBJ1-1; D may be TRBD1 (5 bases). Trimming removed 2 bases at V and 6 bases at J, with 16 bases between. The CDR3 covers 15 residues. Germline assignment: CDR1 SGHTA and CDR2 FQGNSA. This chain's CDR3 is CASSLNGVRDAEAFF. CDR3 coding DNA: TGTGCCAGCAGCTTAAACGGGGTACGGGACGCTGAAGCTTTCTTT.

Remarks on this clonotype: At one end the junction does not follow the germline gene, possibly because of a read error. The gene calls are TRBV12-3 or TRBV12-4 and TRBJ2-4; 10 bases align to TRBD1. The CDR3 is 16 amino acids. CDR3 DNA: TGTGCCAGCAGGAAGTGGACAGGGGGAGCCAAAAACAGTCAGTACTTC. Its translation is CASRKWTGGAKNSQYF.

This clonotype was picked up a small number of times. J is TRBJ2-7 and V is TRBV7-2; the match to TRBD2 covers 10 bases. The ends lost 1 base at V and 2 bases at J; junction bases unmatched: 8. The CDR3 spans 17 residues. CDR1 and CDR2 from the germline V gene are SGHTA and FQGNSA. Here the CDR3 DNA reads TGTGCCAGCAGCTTAGGGGGGACTAGCGAGAAGGCCTACGAGCAGTACTTC. This encodes CASSLGGTSEKAYEQYF.

This clonotype was found a few times. The chain employs TRBV5-1 and TRBJ2-7, with 9 bases that match TRBD1. The CDR3 extends over 16 amino acids. Germline V gene data show CDR1 as SGHRS and CDR2 as YFSETQ. J lost 1 base, V lost 3 bases, and 8 bases had no gene match. The CDR3 DNA is TGCGCCAGCAGCTCGCCGGGACAGGGTCCTTCCTACGAGCAGTACTTC. Its translation is CASSSPGQGPSYEQYF.

The chain uses TRBV7-9 and TRBJ2-5; no clear D gene. The germline V gene has CDR1 SEHNR and CDR2 FQNEAQ (reference sequence). The CDR3 runs 14 residues. Trimming removed 6 bases from V and 0 bases from J, with 11 bases in between. CDR3 DNA: TGTGCCAGCAGTGAAAGTGGCAACCAAGAGACCCAGTACTTC. Translating it yields CASSESGNQETQYF. Full variable domain (rest looked up from reference TRBV7-9 and TRBJ2-5): DTGVSQNPRHKITKRGQNVTFRCDPISEHNRLYWYRQTLGQGPEFLTYFQNEAQLEKSRLLSDRFSAERPKGSFSTLEIQRTEQGDSAMYLCASSESGNQETQYFGPGTRLLVL.

This clonotype was seen only a few times. The V call is TRBV9, the J call TRBJ1-1; D remains ambiguous. The CDR3 covers 15 residues. Germline V gene lookup returns CDR1 SGDLS and CDR2 YYNGEE. The V and J ends lost 0 bases and 1 base respectively, with 10 bases between them. This chain's CDR3 is CASSVEVAANTEAFF. The CDR3 DNA sequence: TGTGCCAGCAGCGTAGAGGTGGCTGCGAACACTGAAGCTTTCTTT.

The sample holds a few counts of this clonotype. The J gene is TRBJ1-1, the V gene TRBV7-9; 9 bases are a match to TRBD1. V dropped 4 bases and J dropped 1; count of bases not matched to a gene: 1. This CDR3 has 14 residues. CDR1 and CDR2 from the germline V gene are SEHNR and FQNEAQ (reference sequence). CDR3 protein: CASSSTGGNTEAFF. The CDR3 DNA reads as TGTGCCAGCAGCTCGACAGGGGGGAACACTGAAGCTTTCTTT. The full variable domain, in which reference TRBV7-9 and TRBJ1-1 provide the parts outside the CDR3, is DTGVSQNPRHKITKRGQNVTFRCDPISEHNRLYWYRQTLGQGPEFLTYFQNEAQLEKSRLLSDRFSAERPKGSFSTLEIQRTEQGDSAMYLCASSSTGGNTEAFFGQGTRLTVV.

V and J are TRBV2 and TRBJ2-5; unclear D gene. There are 11 residues in the CDR3. Trimming left V 8 bases short and J 4 bases short, with 8 bases between. Germline loops: CDR1 SNHLY, CDR2 FYNNEI. The CDR3 nucleotides are TGTGCCAGCCCGGTGAGAGAGACCCAGTACTTC. Its translation: CASPVRETQYF.

This clonotype was counted between two and nine times. J is TRBJ1-1 and V is TRBV11-2; maybe TRBD1 (6 bases). The length of the CDR3 is 11 residues. Germline-derived CDR1 and CDR2 are SGHAT and FQNNGV. V shed 4 bases and J shed 7 bases, with 7 bases lying between them. The CDR3 reads CASSWTDEAFF. CDR3 coding DNA: TGTGCCAGCAGCTGGACAGATGAAGCTTTCTTT.

The chain has TRBV6-1 and TRBJ2-7, with D maybe TRBD1 (7 bases). V was shortened by 5 bases and J by 3 bases, with 20 bases between the two germline ends. CDR3 length equals 16 residues. CDR1 is MNHNS and CDR2 is SASEGT in the germline V gene. The CDR3 sequence: CASSPVGGQWNYEQYF. CDR3 nucleotide sequence: TGTGCCAGCAGTCCCGTGGGGGGACAGTGGAACTACGAGCAGTACTTC.

V usage is TRBV7-8 and J usage is TRBJ2-7; 8 bases are a match to TRBD1. The CDR3 covers 15 residues. V lost 5 bases to trimming and J lost 3 bases; unmatched junction nucleotides: 9. Germline CDR1 reads SGHVS; CDR2 reads FQNEAQ. The CDR3 DNA is TGTGCCAGCAGCGAAACAGGGGGTTCCTTCTACGAGCAGTACTTC. Protein: CASSETGGSFYEQYF.

There are a few counts of this clonotype. This sequence joins TRBV6-2 or TRBV6-3 and TRBJ2-7, with D possibly being TRBD1 (7 bases). From germline, CDR1 is MNHEY and CDR2 SVGEGT. V was shortened by 3 bases and J by 6 bases, with 9 bases between the two germline ends. This CDR3 is built from 12 residues. The DNA for the CDR3 is TGTGCCAGCAGTTATCAGGGGGGCGAGCAGTACTTC. It encodes CASSYQGGEQYF.

The chain joins TRBV27 to TRBJ1-2, with D tentatively TRBD1 (5 bases). CDR1 and CDR2 from the germline V gene are MNHEY and SMNVEV (reference sequence). V was cut by 2 bases and J by 8 bases, with 12 bases left in between. The CDR3 sequence is 13 residues long. In DNA, the CDR3 is TGTGCCAGCAGTTTAGCTGGGTGGGGCGGCTACACCTTC. It codes for CASSLAGWGGYTF.

This clonotype was counted a few times. In DNA, the CDR3 is TGTGCCAGCAGTGTTACTAGCGGGGCAAAAAACATTCAGTACTTC. As protein: CASSVTSGAKNIQYF. This chain links TRBV6-1 with TRBJ2-4, with TRBD2 matching 10 bases. Losses at the gene ends were 4 bases for V and 4 bases for J; bases not matched to a gene: 4. The CDR3 runs to 15 residues. Germline loops: CDR1 MNHNS, CDR2 SASEGT.

This clonotype was counted between two and nine times. The chain carries TRBV20-1 and TRBJ1-5; 7 positions agree with TRBD1. V gave up 5 bases and J gave up 1 base; unmatched junction bases: 14. Germline CDR1 DFQATT, CDR2 SNEGSKA (reference sequence). The CDR3 is 17 residues long. In DNA form, the CDR3 reads TGCAGTGCTCCCTCCCACCGACAGGGACAGAGCAATCAGCCCCAGCATTTT. It yields the protein CSAPSHRQGQSNQPQHF.